This TCR beta chain came from a study of blood T cell repertoires in COVID-19. Study in general: The United States, Italy and Spain provided the acute and convalescent COVID-19 samples. The cDNA or gDNA used as material had been derived from T cells, B-cell-depleted T cells, or PBMCs.

The CDR3 consists of 14 residues. The germline V and J ends were trimmed by 3 bases and 0 bases, with 8 bases remaining between them. The germline V gene has CDR1 PRHDT and CDR2 FYEKMQ (reference sequence). Source study methods: Using reference gene primer amplification, nucleated cell counts were estimated. The data were produced by immunoSEQ multiplex PCR, yet TCRdb's version contains in-frame clones alone and is incomplete. V, J and clone size are those of that table, while D and trimming were read from the DNA. This table has about 61,000 clones, about 82% appearing once. The clonotype comes from a man between 65 and 85 years old with acute or convalescent COVID-19. The specimen sequenced was peripheral blood. This rearrangement joins TRBV13 to TRBJ1-2, with no clear D. The CDR3 loop is CASSFYDSNYGYTF. CDR3 coding DNA: TGTGCCAGCAGCTTTTACGACTCTAACTATGGCTACACCTTC.